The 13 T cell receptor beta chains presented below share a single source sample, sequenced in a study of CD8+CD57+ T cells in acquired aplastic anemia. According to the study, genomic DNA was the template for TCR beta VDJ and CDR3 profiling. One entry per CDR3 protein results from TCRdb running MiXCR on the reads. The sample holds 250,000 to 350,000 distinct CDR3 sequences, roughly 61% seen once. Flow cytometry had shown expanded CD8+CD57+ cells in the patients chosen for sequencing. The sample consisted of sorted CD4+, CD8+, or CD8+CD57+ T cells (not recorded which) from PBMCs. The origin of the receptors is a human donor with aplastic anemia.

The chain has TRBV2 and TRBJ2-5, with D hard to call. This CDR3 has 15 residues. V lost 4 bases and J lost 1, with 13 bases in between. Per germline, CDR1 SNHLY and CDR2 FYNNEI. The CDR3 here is CASSGIYNGQETQYF. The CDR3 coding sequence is TGTGCCAGCAGTGGGATCTATAATGGCCAAGAGACCCAGTACTTC.

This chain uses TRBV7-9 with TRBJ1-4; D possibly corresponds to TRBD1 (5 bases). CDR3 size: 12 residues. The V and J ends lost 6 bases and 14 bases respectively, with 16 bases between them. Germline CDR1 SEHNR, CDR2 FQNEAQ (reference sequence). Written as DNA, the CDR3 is TGTGCCAGCAGTCATACGGGACGGATTCTGTTTTTT. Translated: CASSHTGRILFF.

CDR3 in amino acids: CASSLEASGYNEQFF. In nucleotides, the CDR3 is TGTGCCAGCAGCTTAGAGGCTAGCGGGTACAATGAGCAGTTCTTC. This sequence joins TRBV7-6 and TRBJ2-1, with 8 bases aligning to TRBD2. The trim removed 1 base at V and 4 bases at J, leaving 3 bases unmatched. Germline assignment: CDR1 SGHVS and CDR2 FNYEAQ. The CDR3 totals 15 residues.

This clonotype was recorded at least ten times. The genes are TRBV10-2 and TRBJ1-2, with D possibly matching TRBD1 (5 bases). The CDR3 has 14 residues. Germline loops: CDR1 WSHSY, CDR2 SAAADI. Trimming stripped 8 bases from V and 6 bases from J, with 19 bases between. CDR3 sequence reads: CASHRAGTANGYTF. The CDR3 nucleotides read TGCGCCAGCCACCGGGCCGGGACGGCGAATGGCTACACCTTC.

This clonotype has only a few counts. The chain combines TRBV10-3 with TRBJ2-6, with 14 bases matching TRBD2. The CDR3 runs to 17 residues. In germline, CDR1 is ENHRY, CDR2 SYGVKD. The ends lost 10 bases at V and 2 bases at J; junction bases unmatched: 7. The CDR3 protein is CATGLAGVGAGANVLTF. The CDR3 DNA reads TGTGCCACGGGACTAGCGGGAGTGGGGGCTGGGGCCAACGTCCTGACTTTC.

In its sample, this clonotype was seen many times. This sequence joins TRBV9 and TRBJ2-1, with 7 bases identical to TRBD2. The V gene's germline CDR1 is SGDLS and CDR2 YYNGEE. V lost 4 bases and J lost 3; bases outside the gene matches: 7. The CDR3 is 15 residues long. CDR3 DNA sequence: TGTGCCAGCAGCCGGGGGTCTAGCGGCTACAATGAGCAGTTCTTC. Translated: CASSRGSSGYNEQFF.

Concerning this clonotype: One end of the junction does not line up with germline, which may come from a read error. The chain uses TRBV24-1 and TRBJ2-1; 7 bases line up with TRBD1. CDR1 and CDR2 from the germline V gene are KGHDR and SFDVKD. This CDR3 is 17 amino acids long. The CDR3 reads CATSDRGQTSSHNEQFF. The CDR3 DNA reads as TGTGCCACCAGTGATAGGGGACAGACGAGCTCCCACAATGAGCAGTTCTTC.

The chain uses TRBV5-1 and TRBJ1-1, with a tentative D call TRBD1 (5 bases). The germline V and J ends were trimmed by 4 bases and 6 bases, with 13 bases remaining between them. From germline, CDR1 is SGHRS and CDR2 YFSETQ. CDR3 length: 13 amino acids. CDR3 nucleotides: TGCGCCAGCAGCGAGTTAGGGGTGGCTGAAGCTTTCTTT. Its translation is CASSELGVAEAFF.

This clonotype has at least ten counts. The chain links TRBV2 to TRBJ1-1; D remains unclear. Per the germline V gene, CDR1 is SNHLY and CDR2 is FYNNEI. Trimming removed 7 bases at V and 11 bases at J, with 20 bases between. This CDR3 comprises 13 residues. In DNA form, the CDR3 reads TGTGCCAGCACTGAGGGCCCCGGAGGGTGGGCTTTCTTT. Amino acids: CASTEGPGGWAFF. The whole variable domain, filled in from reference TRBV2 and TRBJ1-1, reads EPEVTQTPSHQVTQMGQEVILRCVPISNHLYFYWYRQILGQKVEFLVSFYNNEISEKSEIFDDQFSVERPDGSNFTLKIRSTKLEDSAMYFCASTEGPGGWAFFGQGTRLTVV.

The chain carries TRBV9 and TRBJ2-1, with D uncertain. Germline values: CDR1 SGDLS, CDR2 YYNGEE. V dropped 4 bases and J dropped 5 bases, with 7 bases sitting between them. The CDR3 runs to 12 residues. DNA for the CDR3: TGTGCCAGCAGCTTGTTCGACAATGAGCAGTTCTTC. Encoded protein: CASSLFDNEQFF. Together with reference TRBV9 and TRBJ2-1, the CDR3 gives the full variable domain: DSGVTQTPKHLITATGQRVTLRCSPRSGDLSVYWYQQSLDQGLQFLIQYYNGEERAKGNILERFSAQQFPDLHSELNLSSLELGDSALYFCASSLFDNEQFFGPGTRLTVL.

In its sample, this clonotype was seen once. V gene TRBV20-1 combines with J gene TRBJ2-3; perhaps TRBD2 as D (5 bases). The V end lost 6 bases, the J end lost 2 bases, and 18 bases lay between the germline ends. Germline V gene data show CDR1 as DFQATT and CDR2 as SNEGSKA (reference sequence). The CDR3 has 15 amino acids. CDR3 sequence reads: CSAQRTGGATDTQYF. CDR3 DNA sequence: TGCAGTGCCCAGCGGACTGGCGGAGCCACAGATACGCAGTATTTT.

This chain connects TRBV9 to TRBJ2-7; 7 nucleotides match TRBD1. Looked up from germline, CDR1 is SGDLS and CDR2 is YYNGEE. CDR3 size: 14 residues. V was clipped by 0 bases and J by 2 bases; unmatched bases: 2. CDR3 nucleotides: TGTGCCAGCAGCGTAGGGGACAGTACCTACGAGCAGTACTTC. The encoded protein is CASSVGDSTYEQYF.

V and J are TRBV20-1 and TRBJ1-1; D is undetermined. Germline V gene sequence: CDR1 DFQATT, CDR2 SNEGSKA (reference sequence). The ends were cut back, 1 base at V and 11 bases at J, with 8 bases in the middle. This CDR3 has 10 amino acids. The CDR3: CSARVGDAFF. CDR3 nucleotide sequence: TGCAGTGCTAGAGTTGGCGACGCTTTCTTT.